A selection of T cell receptor beta chains follows, all from one sample in a study of shared clonotypes between healthy human individuals. TCRdb's copy holds only in-frame clones and misses some; the assay was immunoSEQ multiplex PCR. The sample yields about 590,000 clones, 95% to 96% seen once. Material for sequencing was naive CD8+ T cells sorted from blood. The receptors shown here come from a woman aged 25 to 39 in good health. CDR3s include the opening cysteine and the closing phenylalanine or tryptophan. The D gene is left open where the match is weak. Where a row states a size, it is once, few, many or the class of an expanded clone; other rows omit it.

abundance: -; j_gene: TRBJ2-2; v_gene: TRBV27; d_gene: -; CDR3nt: TGTGCCAGCAGTTACACTAGCCGGTCCGGGGAGCTGTTTTTT; CDR3aa: CASSYTSRSGELFF
abundance: -; j_gene: TRBJ2-1; v_gene: TRBV14; d_gene: TRBD2; CDR3nt: TGTGCCAGCAGCCCCGAGCTAGCGGGAGCCCGTCTGGGCCTGAATGAGCAGTTCTTC; CDR3aa: CASSPELAGARLGLNEQFF
abundance: -; j_gene: TRBJ2-1; v_gene: TRBV5-6; d_gene: -; CDR3nt: TGTGCCAGCAGCTTTCGGTGGGAGCGGGACAATGAGCAGTTCTTC; CDR3aa: CASSFRWERDNEQFF
abundance: -; j_gene: TRBJ1-3; v_gene: TRBV28; d_gene: -; CDR3nt: TGTGCCAGCAGCCTCGAACTATTAGGTGGAAACACCATATATTTT; CDR3aa: CASSLELLGGNTIYF
abundance: -; j_gene: TRBJ2-2; v_gene: TRBV5-6; d_gene: -; CDR3nt: TGTGCCAGCAGCTGGCCCGGGACTGCGACCGGGGAGCTGTTTTTT; CDR3aa: CASSWPGTATGELFF
abundance: -; j_gene: TRBJ2-7; v_gene: TRBV7-8; d_gene: TRBD2; CDR3nt: TGTGCCAGCAGCTCCTTATCGGGACTAGCGACCATCTTCATAGGGTCCTACGAGCAGTACTTC; CDR3aa: CASSSLSGLATIFIGSYEQYF
abundance: -; j_gene: TRBJ1-2; v_gene: TRBV9; d_gene: TRBD1; CDR3nt: TGTGCCAGCAGCGGGAGCCGGGACAGGAACTCTAACTATGGCTACACCTTC; CDR3aa: CASSGSRDRNSNYGYTF
abundance: -; j_gene: TRBJ1-3; v_gene: TRBV27; d_gene: -; CDR3nt: TGTGCCAGCAGTTTATTCGGGGTCTCTGGAAACACCATATATTTT; CDR3aa: CASSLFGVSGNTIYF
abundance: -; j_gene: TRBJ2-1; v_gene: TRBV7-9; d_gene: -; CDR3nt: TGTGCCAGCAGCTTATCCAAGAGCCTCTACAATGAGCAGTTCTTC; CDR3aa: CASSLSKSLYNEQFF
abundance: -; j_gene: TRBJ2-2; v_gene: TRBV7-7; d_gene: -; CDR3nt: TGTGCCAGCAGCTTAGCGTGGACCGGGGAGCTGTTTTTT; CDR3aa: CASSLAWTGELFF
abundance: -; j_gene: TRBJ2-3; v_gene: TRBV7-9; d_gene: TRBD2; CDR3nt: TGTGCCAGCAGCATGCGGACTAGCGCCTATACGCAGTATTTT; CDR3aa: CASSMRTSAYTQYF
abundance: -; j_gene: TRBJ1-2; v_gene: TRBV11-1; d_gene: TRBD1; CDR3nt: TGTGCCAGCAGCTTTAGGACGAAGGGGGCCTCTAACTATGGCTACACCTTC; CDR3aa: CASSFRTKGASNYGYTF
abundance: -; j_gene: TRBJ1-4; v_gene: TRBV19; d_gene: -; CDR3nt: TGTGCCAGTAGTACTTCTCCCAGGGAAACTAATGAAAAACTGTTTTTT; CDR3aa: CASSTSPRETNEKLFF
abundance: once; j_gene: TRBJ1-3; v_gene: TRBV28; d_gene: -; CDR3nt: TGTGCCAGCAGTTTCTGGACCGAGGGGAGTTCTACCATATATTTT; CDR3aa: CASSFWTEGSSTIYF
abundance: -; j_gene: TRBJ2-7; v_gene: TRBV13; d_gene: -; CDR3nt: TGTGCCAGCAGCTCCCCACCAAAAGGGACCTACGAGCAGTACTTC; CDR3aa: CASSSPPKGTYEQYF
abundance: -; j_gene: TRBJ2-7; v_gene: TRBV6-1; d_gene: -; CDR3nt: TGTGCCAGCAGTGAAGCCGGCACCTCCTACGAGCAGTACTTC; CDR3aa: CASSEAGTSYEQYF
abundance: -; j_gene: TRBJ2-7; v_gene: TRBV9; d_gene: -; CDR3nt: TGTGCCAGCAGCGGGGGAGTCCCCTACGAGCAGTACTTC; CDR3aa: CASSGGVPYEQYF
abundance: -; j_gene: TRBJ2-5; v_gene: TRBV11-2; d_gene: -; CDR3nt: TGTGCCAGCAGCTTAGTTTGGGGGCGGCAAGAGACCCAGTACTTC; CDR3aa: CASSLVWGRQETQYF
abundance: -; j_gene: TRBJ2-1; v_gene: TRBV4-1; d_gene: -; CDR3nt: TGCGCCAGCAGCCAAGAGACCCAGCGGGTTTACAATGAGCAGTTCTTC; CDR3aa: CASSQETQRVYNEQFF
abundance: -; j_gene: TRBJ1-1; v_gene: TRBV11-3; d_gene: -; CDR3nt: TGTGCCAGCAGCTTCGGGCAGGGAAACACTGAAGCTTTCTTT; CDR3aa: CASSFGQGNTEAFF
abundance: -; j_gene: TRBJ2-7; v_gene: TRBV28; d_gene: -; CDR3nt: TGTGCCAGCAGTCCACTGTACGGGGCAGGGTATGGTTACGAGCAGTACTTC; CDR3aa: CASSPLYGAGYGYEQYF
abundance: -; j_gene: TRBJ2-7; v_gene: TRBV9; d_gene: TRBD2; CDR3nt: TGTGCCAGCAGCGTAGGAGGTAGCGGGAGGCTCTACGAGCAGTACTTC; CDR3aa: CASSVGGSGRLYEQYF
abundance: -; j_gene: TRBJ2-7; v_gene: TRBV15; d_gene: TRBD2; CDR3nt: TGTGCCACCAGCATCCCTAGCGGACTCGCACAGCAGTACTTC; CDR3aa: CATSIPSGLAQQYF
abundance: -; j_gene: TRBJ2-5; v_gene: TRBV28; d_gene: -; CDR3nt: TGTGCCAGCAGTTTATTGTCGGTAGATCAAGAGCAGTACTTC; CDR3aa: CASSLLSVDQEQYF
abundance: -; j_gene: TRBJ2-7; v_gene: TRBV11-2; d_gene: -; CDR3nt: TGTGCCAGCAGCCAGTGGGATGTGGGAGAGCAGTACTTC; CDR3aa: CASSQWDVGEQYF
abundance: -; j_gene: TRBJ2-7; v_gene: TRBV2; d_gene: -; CDR3nt: TGTGCCAGCAGTACAGGCGTCGGCTACGAGCAGTACTTC; CDR3aa: CASSTGVGYEQYF
abundance: -; j_gene: TRBJ2-1; v_gene: TRBV9; d_gene: TRBD2; CDR3nt: TGTGCCAGCAGCGCATCTAGCGGGAGCTACAATGAGCAGTTCTTC; CDR3aa: CASSASSGSYNEQFF
abundance: -; j_gene: TRBJ1-1; v_gene: TRBV6-6; d_gene: -; CDR3nt: TGTGCCAGCACCGTCGATAGGTGGAACACTGAAGCTTTCTTT; CDR3aa: CASTVDRWNTEAFF
abundance: once; j_gene: TRBJ2-1; v_gene: TRBV6-4; d_gene: -; CDR3nt: TGTGCCAGCAGATCGGACCAATACAATGAGCAGTTCTTC; CDR3aa: CASRSDQYNEQFF
abundance: -; j_gene: TRBJ1-1; v_gene: TRBV2; d_gene: -; CDR3nt: TGTGCCAGCAGTGGGGGACGTCCTGAAGCTTTCTTT; CDR3aa: CASSGGRPEAFF
abundance: -; j_gene: TRBJ2-3; v_gene: TRBV7-9; d_gene: -; CDR3nt: TGTGCCAGCAGCTTACTAGGGGAAGATACGCAGTATTTT; CDR3aa: CASSLLGEDTQYF